The 22 T cell receptor beta chains given below trace back to one sample, sequenced in a study of blood T cell repertoires in COVID-19. Clones were sequenced by immunoSEQ multiplex PCR, and TCRdb holds only the in-frame ones, with some missing. Of about 140,000 clones in the sample, about 80% were seen once. The sequencing input was peripheral blood. The receptors stem from a human donor in a cohort sampled during active COVID-19.

The chain links TRBV7-2 to TRBJ1-3; 10 positions match TRBD1. Germline trimming cut 1 base from V and 2 bases from J; bases unmatched to any gene: 5. This CDR3 has 17 residues. From germline, CDR1 is SGHTA and CDR2 FQGNSA. This CDR3 is CASSLGPTGGTGNTIYF. Here the CDR3 DNA reads TGTGCCAGCAGCTTAGGACCGACAGGGGGCACTGGAAACACCATATATTTT.

CDR3 DNA: TGTGCCAGCAGTGATAGACCGACAGGGGGGTCCACAGATACGCAGTATTTT. Its translation is CASSDRPTGGSTDTQYF. The rearrangement uses TRBV6-1 and TRBJ2-3; 9 bases map to TRBD1. The V and J ends lost 3 bases and 2 bases, in that order; junction bases with no gene match: 9. CDR1 and CDR2 from the germline V gene are MNHNS and SASEGT. This CDR3 is 17 amino acids long.

The rearrangement joins TRBV5-4 to TRBJ2-3, with 11 positions matching TRBD2. J lost 2 bases, V lost 2 bases, and 4 bases had no gene match. Germline assignment: CDR1 SGHNT and CDR2 YYREEE (reference sequence). This CDR3 is 16 amino acids long. The CDR3 DNA reads TGTGCCAGCAGCTTCTTAGCGGGGGGGCCCACAGATACGCAGTATTTT. Its translation: CASSFLAGGPTDTQYF. Filled out from reference TRBV5-4 and TRBJ2-3, the complete variable domain reads ETGVTQSPTHLIKTRGQQVTLRCSSQSGHNTVSWYQQALGQGPQFIFQYYREEENGRGNFPPRFSGLQFPNYSSELNVNALELDDSALYLCASSFLAGGPTDTQYFGPGTRLTVL.

The CDR3 DNA reads as TGCAGTGCTAGTATCGGGACAGGGTTAGCCAAAAACATTCAGTACTTC. Translation: CSASIGTGLAKNIQYF. The chain couples TRBV20-1 to TRBJ2-4; 9 bases are shared with TRBD1. The V and J ends lost 3 bases and 0 bases, in that order; junction bases with no gene match: 6. The CDR3 totals 16 residues. The V gene's germline CDR1 is DFQATT and CDR2 SNEGSKA (reference sequence).

The rearrangement links TRBV6-5 to TRBJ1-1, with 8 bases fitting TRBD1. After removal of 6 bases from V and 1 base from J, the junction contained 4 bases not matched to a gene. Germline CDR1 reads MNHEY; CDR2 reads SVGAGI. The CDR3 has 14 amino acids. The CDR3 nucleotides read TGTGCCAGCAGAGCGGGACAGGCGAACACTGAAGCTTTCTTT. Protein: CASRAGQANTEAFF.

This chain uses TRBV5-6 with TRBJ2-4; D uncertain. The V end was cut by 1 base, the J end by 0 bases, with 11 bases between. The germline V gene encodes CDR1 SGHDT and CDR2 YYEEEE. CDR3 length: 16 amino acids. The CDR3 DNA reads TGTGCCAGCAGCTTGCTGGCGGATCTAGCCAAAAACATTCAGTACTTC. This gives the protein CASSLLADLAKNIQYF.

V gene TRBV7-9 combines with J gene TRBJ1-2, with D tentatively TRBD1 (5 bases). Deletions cut 1 base from V and 8 bases from J, with 20 bases between. The CDR3 runs to 16 residues. Germline-derived CDR1 and CDR2 are SEHNR and FQNEAQ (reference sequence). The CDR3 protein is CASSLGWVGVYGGYTF. The CDR3 DNA follows: TGTGCCAGCAGCTTAGGGTGGGTAGGGGTATATGGGGGCTACACCTTC.

This clone was observed once. The chain's CDR3 is CASSTTDKSATEAFF. Written as DNA, the CDR3 is TGTGCCAGCAGCACGACGGACAAATCCGCCACTGAAGCTTTCTTT. The chain joins TRBV21-1 to TRBJ1-1; no check of the table's D call, TRBD1, against the DNA was made. TRBV21-1 is tagged as a pseudogene. The CDR3 is made up of 15 amino acids.

This sequence joins TRBV9 and TRBJ2-7, with 9 bases fitting TRBD1. CDR3 length: 14 amino acids. V lost 4 bases to trimming and J lost 7 bases; unmatched junction nucleotides: 9. The germline CDR1 and CDR2 sequences are SGDLS and YYNGEE. The CDR3 spells CASSRDRASKEQYF. In DNA, the CDR3 is TGTGCCAGCAGCCGGGACAGGGCATCAAAGGAGCAGTACTTC.

This chain joins TRBV7-2 and TRBJ2-2; a weak D match, TRBD2 (5 bases). CDR3 length: 18 residues. Deletions cut 1 base from V and 0 bases from J, with 15 bases between. Germline V gene data show CDR1 as SGHTA and CDR2 as FQGNSA. The CDR3 nucleotides are TGTGCCAGCAGCTTAGACAGACTAAGTATAACGAACACCGGGGAGCTGTTTTTT. The encoded protein is CASSLDRLSITNTGELFF.

This chain links TRBV4-1 with TRBJ2-7; TRBD1 agrees at 7 bases. Germline V lookup: CDR1 MGHRA, CDR2 YSYEKL. V was clipped by 8 bases and J by 3 bases; unmatched bases: 13. CDR3 length: 15 residues. This chain's CDR3 is CASSDTGTALYEQYF. CDR3 nucleotide sequence: TGCGCCAGCTCGGACACCGGGACAGCACTCTACGAGCAGTACTTC.

This rearrangement joins TRBV19 to TRBJ1-1; 9 bases are a match to TRBD1. The CDR3 has 16 residues. Per the germline V gene, CDR1 is LNHDA and CDR2 is SQIVND (reference sequence). The V and J ends lost 7 bases and 4 bases, in that order; junction bases with no gene match: 13. CDR3 amino acids: CASIPPPGQGITEAFF. Here the CDR3 DNA reads TGTGCCAGTATCCCGCCGCCGGGACAGGGTATCACTGAAGCTTTCTTT.

There are a few counts of this clone. The chain uses TRBV15 and TRBJ1-2, with a weak D call TRBD1 (6 bases). In germline, CDR1 is LNHNV, CDR2 YYDKDF (reference sequence). V was cut by 0 bases and J by 6 bases, with 17 bases left in between. The CDR3 extends over 16 amino acids. CDR3 nucleotides: TGTGCCACCAGCAGAGAATTCGTAAGGACAGAGGATGGCTACACCTTC. It encodes CATSREFVRTEDGYTF.

The J gene is TRBJ2-5, the V gene TRBV18; D unclear. The V gene's germline CDR1 is KGHSH and CDR2 LQKENI. V was cut by 3 bases and J by 5 bases, with 19 bases left in between. This CDR3 spans 16 amino acids. For the CDR3, the DNA is TGTGCCAGCTCACCCCCGGCAATCTTCAGGCAGGAGACCCAGTACTTC. This gives the protein CASSPPAIFRQETQYF. Full variable domain (remainder filled in from reference TRBV18 and TRBJ2-5): NAGVMQNPRHLVRRRGQEARLRCSPMKGHSHVYWYRQLPEEGLKFMVYLQKENIIDESGMPKERFSAEFPKEGPSILRIQQVVRGDSAAYFCASSPPAIFRQETQYFGPGTRLLVL.

The rearrangement uses TRBV5-1 and TRBJ1-1, with 7 bases fitting TRBD1. The junction had 19 bases not matched to a gene; V was cut back by 4 bases and J by 10 bases. In germline, CDR1 is SGHRS, CDR2 YFSETQ. The CDR3 is made up of 16 amino acids. The CDR3 DNA reads TGCGCCAGCAGCGCAGACAGGGAAAAATTACCGGTAGGAGCTTTCTTT. This codes for CASSADREKLPVGAFF. Full variable domain (outside the CDR3, taken from reference TRBV5-1 and TRBJ1-1): KAGVTQTPRYLIKTRGQQVTLSCSPISGHRSVSWYQQTPGQGLQFLFEYFSETQRNKGNFPGRFSGRQFSNSRSEMNVSTLELGDSALYLCASSADREKLPVGAFFGQGTRLTVV.

This rearrangement joins TRBV19 to TRBJ1-5; possible D gene TRBD1, 5 bases. Germline assignment: CDR1 LNHDA and CDR2 SQIVND (reference sequence). The CDR3 extends over 15 amino acids. V lost 3 bases and J 1 base, leaving 10 bases between the germline ends. The CDR3 loop is CASSMGLGSNQPQHF. CDR3 coding DNA: TGTGCCAGTAGTATGGGACTCGGAAGCAATCAGCCCCAGCATTTT.

CDR3 in amino acids: CASSLEGRETQYF. The CDR3 DNA reads TGTGCCAGCAGCTTAGAGGGGCGGGAGACCCAGTACTTC. This chain connects TRBV7-2 to TRBJ2-5; TRBD1 is a possible D gene (5 bases). The germline V gene encodes CDR1 SGHTA and CDR2 FQGNSA. The ends were cut back, 1 base at V and 5 bases at J, with 8 bases in the middle. The CDR3 contains 13 residues.

The rearrangement uses TRBV19 and TRBJ1-2; the match to TRBD1 covers 9 bases. J was trimmed by 8 bases and V by 7 bases; bases with no gene match: 8. The germline CDR1 and CDR2 sequences are LNHDA and SQIVND (reference sequence). CDR3 length equals 13 residues. CDR3: CASTPGTGRGYTF. The CDR3 DNA sequence: TGTGCCAGTACCCCGGGGACAGGGAGAGGCTACACCTTC. Drawing the rest from reference TRBV19 and TRBJ1-2, the complete variable domain is DGGITQSPKYLFRKEGQNVTLSCEQNLNHDAMYWYRQDPGQGLRLIYYSQIVNDFQKGDIAEGYSVSREKKESFPLTVTSAQKNPTAFYLCASTPGTGRGYTFGSGTRLTVV.

This chain uses TRBV19 with TRBJ2-7, with 7 bases lining up with TRBD2. CDR3 size: 13 residues. V shed 4 bases and J 4 bases; nucleotides not matched to a gene: 4. From germline, CDR1 is LNHDA and CDR2 SQIVND (reference sequence). CDR3 residues: CASSTGGVYEQYF. The CDR3 nucleotides read TGTGCCAGTAGTACGGGGGGTGTGTACGAGCAGTACTTC.

This sequence joins TRBV27 and TRBJ2-1, with 9 positions matching TRBD1. The trim removed 6 bases at V and 6 bases at J, leaving 9 bases unmatched. The CDR3 contains 15 residues. Germline V lookup: CDR1 MNHEY, CDR2 SMNVEV (reference sequence). The CDR3 DNA follows: TGTGCCAGCAGATACGGACAGGGGCGCATCAATGAGCAGTTCTTC. Translated, it gives CASRYGQGRINEQFF.

The rearrangement joins TRBV7-3 to TRBJ2-7, with D maybe TRBD2 (6 bases). Trimming pared 5 bases from V and 6 bases from J, leaving 20 bases between. The CDR3 spans 15 residues. CDR1 SGHTA and CDR2 FQGTGA come from the germline V gene. The CDR3, as DNA: TGTGCCAGCAGCCACTCCGTAGGTAGCGGAGGCGAGCAGTACTTC. Its protein product is CASSHSVGSGGEQYF.

This chain uses TRBV19 with TRBJ2-3, with 12 bases matching TRBD1. The CDR3 sequence is 18 residues long. CDR1 LNHDA and CDR2 SQIVND come from the germline V gene (reference sequence). V lost 4 bases to trimming and J lost 4 bases; unmatched junction nucleotides: 12. In DNA form, the CDR3 reads TGTGCCAGTAGTACCGGGACAGGGGGCTTTGGGGCGGCAGATACGCAGTATTTT. Translating gives CASSTGTGGFGAADTQYF.